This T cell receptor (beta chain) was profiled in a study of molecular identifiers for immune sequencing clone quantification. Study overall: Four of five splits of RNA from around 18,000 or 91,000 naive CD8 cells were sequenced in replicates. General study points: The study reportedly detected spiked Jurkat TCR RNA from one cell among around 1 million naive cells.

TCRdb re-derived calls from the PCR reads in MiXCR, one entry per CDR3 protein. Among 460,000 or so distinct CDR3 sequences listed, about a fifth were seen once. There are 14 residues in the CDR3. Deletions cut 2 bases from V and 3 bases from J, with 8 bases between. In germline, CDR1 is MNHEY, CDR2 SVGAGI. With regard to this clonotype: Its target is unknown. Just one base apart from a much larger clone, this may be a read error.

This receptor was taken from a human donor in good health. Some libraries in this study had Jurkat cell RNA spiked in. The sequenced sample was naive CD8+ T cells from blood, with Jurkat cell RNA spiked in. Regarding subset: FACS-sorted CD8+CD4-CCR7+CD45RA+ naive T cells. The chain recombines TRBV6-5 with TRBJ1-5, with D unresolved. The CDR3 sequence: CASSYGPPNQPQHF. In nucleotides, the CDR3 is TGTGCCAGCAGTTACGGACCGCCCAATCAGCCCCAGCATTTT.